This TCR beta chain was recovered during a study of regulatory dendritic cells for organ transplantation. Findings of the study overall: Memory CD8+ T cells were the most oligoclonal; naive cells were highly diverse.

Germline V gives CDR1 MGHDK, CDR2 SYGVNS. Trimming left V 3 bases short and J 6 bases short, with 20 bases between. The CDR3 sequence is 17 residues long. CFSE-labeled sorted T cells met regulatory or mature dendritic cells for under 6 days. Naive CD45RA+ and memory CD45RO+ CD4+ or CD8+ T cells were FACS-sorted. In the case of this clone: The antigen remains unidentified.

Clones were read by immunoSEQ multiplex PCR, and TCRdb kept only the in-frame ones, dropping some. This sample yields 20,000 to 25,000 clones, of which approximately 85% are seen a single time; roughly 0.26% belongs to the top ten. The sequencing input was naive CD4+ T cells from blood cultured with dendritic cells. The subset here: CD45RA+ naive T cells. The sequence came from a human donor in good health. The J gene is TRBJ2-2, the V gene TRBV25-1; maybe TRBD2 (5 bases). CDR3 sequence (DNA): TGTGCCAGCAGTGATGGGAGAGACAAATCCTCCCCCGGGGAGCTGTTTTTT. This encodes CASSDGRDKSSPGELFF. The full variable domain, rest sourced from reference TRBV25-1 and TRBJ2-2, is EADIYQTPRYLVIGTGKKITLECSQTMGHDKMYWYQQDPGMELHLIHYSYGVNSTEKGDLSSESTVSRIRTEHFPLTLESARPSHTSQYLCASSDGRDKSSPGELFFGEGSRLTVL.